These 13 T cell receptor beta chains originate from one sample sequenced in a study of blood T cell repertoires in COVID-19 (dated by TCRdb to 2018 to 2020). Libraries were built with the immunoSEQ multiplex PCR assay. TCRdb's version of the immuneACCESS table is confined to in-frame rearrangements and falls short of the full clone set. An unresolved V gene accounts for under half of the shortfall where checked; the remainder is of unknown origin. The sample has about 130,000 clones on record, 75% to 85% of them singletons. The ten largest clones add up to over 15% of the sample. The sample comprised peripheral blood. The receptors here all came from a man older than 75 with acute or convalescent COVID-19.

About this clone itself: This specimen includes other DNA sequences encoding the same CDR3. The chain joins TRBV6-5 to TRBJ1-2; 7 nucleotides line up with TRBD1. After removal of 7 bases from V and 0 bases from J, the junction contained 8 bases not matched to a gene. This CDR3 has 15 residues. Per the germline V gene, CDR1 is MNHEY and CDR2 is SVGAGI. CDR3 residues: CASTPGGRTNYGYTF. In DNA form, the CDR3 reads TGTGCCAGCACCCCAGGGGGGAGAACTAACTATGGCTACACCTTC.

This clone was recorded once. The chain links TRBV19 to TRBJ1-5, with TRBD1 matching over 9 bases. Losses at the gene ends were 5 bases for V and 2 bases for J; bases not matched to a gene: 1. The CDR3 loop spans 14 amino acids. Per germline, CDR1 LNHDA and CDR2 SQIVND (reference sequence). The CDR3 here is CASSDRGGNQPQHF. The CDR3 DNA follows: TGTGCCAGTAGTGACAGGGGGGGCAATCAGCCCCAGCATTTT.

As DNA, the CDR3 is TGTGCCAGCAGCTGGGGGGGCTCCTACGAGCAGTACTTC. Translating it yields CASSWGGSYEQYF. The rearrangement links TRBV11-2 to TRBJ2-7; TRBD2 matches 7 bases. The CDR3 contains 13 residues. Per germline, CDR1 SGHAT and CDR2 FQNNGV. The V gene end was trimmed by 4 bases and the J gene end by 0 bases; junction bases not matched to a gene: 0.

The gene calls are TRBV30 and TRBJ1-4, with D possibly matching TRBD1 (6 bases). The CDR3 has 18 residues. Trimming removed 0 bases at V and 4 bases at J, with 21 bases between. The germline gives CDR1 GTSNPN, CDR2 SVGIG (reference sequence). Here the CDR3 DNA reads TGTGCCTGGAGTGTCGGGACAACGACCGGGCGCTATAATGAAAAACTGTTTTTT. Translating gives CAWSVGTTTGRYNEKLFF. Filled out from reference TRBV30 and TRBJ1-4, the complete variable domain reads SQTIHQWPATLVQPVGSPLSLECTVEGTSNPNLYWYRQAAGRGLQLLFYSVGIGQISSEVPQNLSASRPQDRQFILSSKKLLLSDSGFYLCAWSVGTTTGRYNEKLFFGSGTQLSVL.

The chain links TRBV15 to TRBJ1-4, with D maybe TRBD1 (6 bases). Germline lookup yields CDR1 LNHNV and CDR2 YYDKDF (reference sequence). The CDR3 has 15 residues. Deletions cut 3 bases from V and 3 bases from J, with 11 bases between. DNA for the CDR3: TGTGCCACCAGCAGCGAACAGGGATCTAATGAAAAACTGTTTTTT. It codes for CATSSEQGSNEKLFF.

V is TRBV7-9 and J is TRBJ2-5, with 8 bases lining up with TRBD1. V lost 0 bases, J lost 6 bases, and 12 bases stayed unmatched. Germline-derived CDR1 and CDR2 are SEHNR and FQNEAQ (reference sequence). This CDR3 has 17 residues. In nucleotides, the CDR3 is TGTGCCAGCAGCTTAGCAACGGGACAGGTCGCGGGGAAGACCCAGTACTTC. Protein product: CASSLATGQVAGKTQYF.

The V and J genes are TRBV10-1 and TRBJ1-6; no reliable D call. Germline CDR1 reads WNHNN; CDR2 reads SYGVQD (reference sequence). The CDR3 length is 22 residues. Trimming cost V 0 bases and J 1 base, with 25 bases left between them. In DNA form, the CDR3 reads TGCGCCAGCAGTGAGTCGAATTTGGACCACCGGAGGGAGGCGTCCTATAATTCACCCCTCCACTTT. Encoded protein: CASSESNLDHRREASYNSPLHF.

The J gene is TRBJ1-3, the V gene TRBV3-1 (or the pseudogene TRBV3-2); no clear D. CDR3 length: 15 residues. Germline CDR1 and CDR2: LGHDT and YNNKEL (reference sequence). V lost 0 bases and J lost 0, with 6 bases in between. As DNA, the CDR3 is TGTGCCAGCAGCCAAGAACCCAGCTCTGGAAACACCATATATTTT. Protein product: CASSQEPSSGNTIYF.

This clone has a handful of counts. The rearrangement uses TRBV6-2 or TRBV6-3 and TRBJ1-5; the D is unclear. The germline V gene encodes CDR1 MNHEY and CDR2 SVGEGT. This CDR3 has 15 residues. The V and J ends lost 2 bases and 4 bases respectively, with 12 bases between them. CDR3 sequence (DNA): TGTGCCAGCAGTTACGGAGGGAGTCGAAATCAGCCCCAGCATTTT. Translation gives CASSYGGSRNQPQHF.

This chain joins TRBV7-3 and TRBJ1-2; D gene ambiguous. The CDR3 contains 11 residues. In germline, CDR1 is SGHTA, CDR2 FQGTGA. V was shortened by 5 bases and J by 8 bases, with 9 bases between the two germline ends. CDR3 bases: TGTGCCAGCAGCCCTAGAGGAGGCTACACCTTC. Translating it yields CASSPRGGYTF.

Of note for this clone: Other nucleotide sequences in the sample specify the same CDR3. The chain has TRBV15 and TRBJ1-1, with D possibly being TRBD1 (5 bases). Per the germline V gene, CDR1 is LNHNV and CDR2 is YYDKDF (reference sequence). This CDR3 comprises 15 residues. Trimming took off 0 bases at V and 2 bases at J, with 10 bases between the two ends. The CDR3 region is CATSRDRGLNTEAFF. The CDR3 bases are TGTGCCACCAGCAGAGACCGGGGGTTAAACACTGAAGCTTTCTTT.

The chain joins TRBV10-1 to TRBJ2-7, with 8 bases matching TRBD1. This CDR3 region has 15 residues. J gave up 6 bases and V 3 bases, and 10 bases lay outside the gene matches. CDR1 and CDR2 from the germline V gene are WNHNN and SYGVQD (reference sequence). The CDR3 is CASSERHRGTGEQYF. For the CDR3, the DNA is TGCGCCAGCAGTGAAAGGCACAGGGGGACTGGCGAGCAGTACTTC.

This clone occurred a few times. The chain carries TRBV7-8 and TRBJ1-6; D remains ambiguous. Per the germline V gene, CDR1 is SGHVS and CDR2 is FQNEAQ. V lost 5 bases and J lost 5, with 13 bases in between. CDR3 size: 15 residues. CDR3 in DNA: TGTGCCAGCAGCGCCCGGGTATTAAATAATTCACCCCTCCACTTT. Translated: CASSARVLNNSPLHF. Full variable domain (remainder filled in from reference TRBV7-8 and TRBJ1-6): GAGVSQSPRYKVAKRGQDVALRCDPISGHVSLFWYQQALGQGPEFLTYFQNEAQLDKSGLPSDRFFAERPEGSVSTLKIQRTQQEDSAVYLCASSARVLNNSPLHFGNGTRLTVT.